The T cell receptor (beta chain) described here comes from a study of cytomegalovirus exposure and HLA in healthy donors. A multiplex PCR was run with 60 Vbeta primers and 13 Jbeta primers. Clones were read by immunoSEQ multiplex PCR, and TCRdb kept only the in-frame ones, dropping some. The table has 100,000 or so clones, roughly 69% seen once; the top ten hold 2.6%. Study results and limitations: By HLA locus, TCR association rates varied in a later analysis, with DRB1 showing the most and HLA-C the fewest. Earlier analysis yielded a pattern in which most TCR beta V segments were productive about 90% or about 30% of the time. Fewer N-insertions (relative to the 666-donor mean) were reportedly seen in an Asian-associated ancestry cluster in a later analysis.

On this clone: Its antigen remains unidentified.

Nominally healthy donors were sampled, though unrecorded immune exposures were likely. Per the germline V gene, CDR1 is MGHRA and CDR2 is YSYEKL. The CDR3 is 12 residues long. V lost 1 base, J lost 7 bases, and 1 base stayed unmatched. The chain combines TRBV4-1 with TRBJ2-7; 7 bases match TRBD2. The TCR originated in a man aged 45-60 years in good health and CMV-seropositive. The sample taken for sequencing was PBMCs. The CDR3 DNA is TGCGCCAGCAGCCAAGCGGGGGGAGAGCAGTACTTC. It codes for CASSQAGGEQYF.